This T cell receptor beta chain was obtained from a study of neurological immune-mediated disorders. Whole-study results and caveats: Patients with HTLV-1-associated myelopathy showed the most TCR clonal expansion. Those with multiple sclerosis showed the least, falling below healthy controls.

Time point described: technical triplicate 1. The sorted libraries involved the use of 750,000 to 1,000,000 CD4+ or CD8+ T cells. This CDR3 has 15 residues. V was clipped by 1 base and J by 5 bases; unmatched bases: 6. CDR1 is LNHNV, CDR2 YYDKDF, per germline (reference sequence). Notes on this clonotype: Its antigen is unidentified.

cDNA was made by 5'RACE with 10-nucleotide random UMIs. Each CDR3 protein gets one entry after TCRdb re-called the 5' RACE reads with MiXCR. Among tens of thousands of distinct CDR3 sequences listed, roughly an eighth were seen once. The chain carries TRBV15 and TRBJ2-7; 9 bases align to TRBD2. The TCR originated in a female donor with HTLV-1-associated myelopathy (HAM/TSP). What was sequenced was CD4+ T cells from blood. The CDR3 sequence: CATSRVGGRADEQYF. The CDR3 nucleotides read TGTGCCACCAGCAGAGTGGGCGGGAGGGCCGACGAGCAGTACTTC.